Shown below are 28 T cell receptor beta chains from a single sample sequenced in a study of shared clonotypes between healthy human individuals. Sequencing used immunoSEQ multiplex PCR; TCRdb keeps in-frame clones, though not all of them. The data show about 580,000 clones, nearly 98% seen once. Naive CD8 cells comprised CD45RO-negative, CCR7-positively selected cells, excluding terminally differentiated effector memory CD45RA+ cells. Source material: naive CD8+ T cells sorted from blood. The receptor set was obtained from a man younger than 45 in good health.

The chain employs TRBV28 and TRBJ2-5; tentatively, D is TRBD1 or TRBD2 (5 bases each). The CDR3 sequence is 15 residues long. Germline CDR1 reads MDHEN; CDR2 reads SYDVKM. Trimming took off 3 bases at V and 1 base at J, with 12 bases between the two ends. In nucleotides, the CDR3 is TGTGCCAGCAGTTTTACGGGACGATTCCAAGAGACCCAGTACTTC. Its translation is CASSFTGRFQETQYF.

The chain employs TRBV6-1 and TRBJ1-5, with D possibly TRBD1 on 6 matching bases. From germline, CDR1 is MNHNS and CDR2 SASEGT. The V end lost 6 bases, the J end lost 2 bases, and 14 bases lay between the germline ends. The CDR3 is 15 residues long. The CDR3 coding sequence is TGTGCCAGCAGCCCTCCGGGGGGCCGCAATCAGCCCCAGCATTTT. Translated, it gives CASSPPGGRNQPQHF.

The V gene is TRBV7-6, the J gene TRBJ1-5; a possible D gene is TRBD1 (5 bases). The CDR3 is 14 amino acids. The V and J ends lost 2 bases and 2 bases respectively, with 7 bases between them. Looked up from germline, CDR1 is SGHVS and CDR2 is FNYEAQ. The CDR3 spells CASSLQGGNQPQHF. The CDR3 coding sequence is TGTGCCAGCAGCTTACAGGGCGGCAATCAGCCCCAGCATTTT.

Comments on this clone: The junction shows a germline mismatch at one end, possibly a read error. The genes are TRBV7-7 and TRBJ2-1; a weak D match, TRBD1 (6 bases). The CDR3 extends over 12 amino acids. Germline V gene data show CDR1 as SSHAT and CDR2 as FNYEAQ (reference sequence). The CDR3 here is CASSDEGDEQFF. CDR3 nucleotide sequence: TGTGCTAGCAGCGATGAGGGGGATGAGCAGTTCTTC.

CDR3 nucleotides: TGTGCCAGCAGCTCATCCCATAATGAGCAGTTCTTC. Encoded protein: CASSSSHNEQFF. V usage is TRBV13 and J usage is TRBJ2-1; D gene uncertain. Germline V CDR1 and CDR2: PRHDT, FYEKMQ (reference sequence). Trimming left V 4 bases short and J 7 bases short, with 8 bases between. There are 12 residues in the CDR3.

V and J are TRBV25-1 and TRBJ2-3; D may be TRBD1 (5 bases). V gave up 2 bases and J gave up 6 bases, with 15 bases separating them. The CDR3 spans 15 residues. The germline V gene has CDR1 MGHDK and CDR2 SYGVNS. The CDR3 DNA reads as TGTGCCAGCAGTGAAATGGGGCTAGGTAGTGATACGCAGTATTTT. This sequence encodes CASSEMGLGSDTQYF.

The genes are TRBV30 and TRBJ2-7, with TRBD1 as a possible D gene (6 bases). The CDR3 has 15 residues. The ends were cut back, 2 bases at V and 0 bases at J, with 14 bases in the middle. Per germline, CDR1 GTSNPN and CDR2 SVGIG (reference sequence). The CDR3 reads CAWSPPDRYSYEQYF. CDR3 sequence (DNA): TGTGCCTGGAGTCCTCCCGACAGGTACTCCTACGAGCAGTACTTC.

In its sample, this clone was seen once. The chain links TRBV7-9 to TRBJ2-1; 7 bases agree with TRBD2. The CDR3 is 13 residues long. V was pared by 0 bases and J by 15 bases, with 8 bases of the junction left unmatched. Germline CDR1 SEHNR, CDR2 FQNEAQ (reference sequence). The CDR3 DNA is TGTGCCAGCAGCTTAGCCGGACTAGAACCCTCGTTCTTC. Its translation is CASSLAGLEPSFF.

This clone was seen only once. This chain connects TRBV9 to TRBJ1-2; 7 bases map to TRBD1. The CDR3 extends over 16 amino acids. The V and J ends lost 2 bases and 4 bases, in that order; junction bases with no gene match: 11. The germline V gene encodes CDR1 SGDLS and CDR2 YYNGEE. The CDR3 coding sequence is TGTGCCAGCAGCGTTACCGGGACAGCCGATTTCTATGGCTACACCTTC. This encodes CASSVTGTADFYGYTF.

J is TRBJ2-3 and V is TRBV2; D is ambiguous. Germline V gene data show CDR1 as SNHLY and CDR2 as FYNNEI. CDR3 length equals 19 residues. Trimming took 4 bases from V and 5 from J, leaving 28 bases between them. DNA for the CDR3: TGTGCCAGCAGTGGTATACCGGACGGAGCTTATCTGAGAGAAGATACGCAGTATTTT. Protein product: CASSGIPDGAYLREDTQYF. Full variable domain (outside the CDR3, taken from reference TRBV2 and TRBJ2-3): EPEVTQTPSHQVTQMGQEVILRCVPISNHLYFYWYRQILGQKVEFLVSFYNNEISEKSEIFDDQFSVERPDGSNFTLKIRSTKLEDSAMYFCASSGIPDGAYLREDTQYFGPGTRLTVL.

V gene TRBV29-1 combines with J gene TRBJ2-3, with D maybe TRBD2 (6 bases). The CDR3 covers 14 residues. Trimming pared 2 bases from V and 2 bases from J, leaving 11 bases between. Per the germline V gene, CDR1 is SQVTM and CDR2 is ANQGSEA. The CDR3 nucleotides read TGCAGCGTTGAAAAGGCTAGCGACACAGATACGCAGTATTTT. This encodes CSVEKASDTDTQYF.

This chain connects TRBV27 to TRBJ2-3; tentative D call: TRBD1 (7 bases). With 0 bases removed from V and 3 bases from J, the gap between germline ends came to 22 bases. This CDR3 has 19 residues. The germline CDR1 and CDR2 sequences are MNHEY and SMNVEV (reference sequence). Here the CDR3 DNA reads TGTGCCAGCAGTTTATCCCCCGGCAGGGGGGTCAGTAGGACAGATACGCAGTATTTT. Residues: CASSLSPGRGVSRTDTQYF.

The chain links TRBV5-4 to TRBJ2-1; perhaps TRBD2 as D (6 bases). There are 16 residues in the CDR3. Deletions cut 3 bases from V and 0 bases from J, with 13 bases between. Germline CDR1 and CDR2: SGHNT and YYREEE (reference sequence). The CDR3 DNA sequence: TGTGCCAGCAGCTCGTGGGGGGATAGCTCCTACAATGAGCAGTTCTTC. Amino acid sequence: CASSSWGDSSYNEQFF.

The rearrangement joins TRBV7-9 to TRBJ2-7; D uncertain. The V end lost 5 bases, the J end lost 2 bases, and 16 bases lay between the germline ends. Germline CDR1 is SEHNR and CDR2 is FQNEAQ (reference sequence). This CDR3 comprises 15 residues. In DNA, the CDR3 is TGTGCCAGCAGCCACAAAGACCGACGAACCTACGAGCAGTACTTC. Its translation: CASSHKDRRTYEQYF.

The chain couples TRBV6-6 to TRBJ2-7; the D is unclear. Germline values: CDR1 MNHNY, CDR2 SVGAGI (reference sequence). The V end was cut by 2 bases, the J end by 4 bases, with 6 bases between. This CDR3 has 12 residues. This chain's CDR3 is CASSYGPYEQYF. CDR3 coding DNA: TGTGCCAGCAGTTACGGGCCTTACGAGCAGTACTTC.

The chain links TRBV5-4 to TRBJ2-7, with 7 bases matching TRBD1. CDR1 SGHNT and CDR2 YYREEE come from the germline V gene (reference sequence). V lost 4 bases, J lost 3 bases, and 10 bases stayed unmatched. The CDR3 is 15 amino acids. The CDR3 region is CASSIGTEKDYEQYF. DNA for the CDR3: TGTGCCAGCAGCATCGGGACAGAGAAAGACTACGAGCAGTACTTC.

V usage is TRBV29-1 and J usage is TRBJ2-5, with no clear D. Germline V lookup: CDR1 SQVTM, CDR2 ANQGSEA. The CDR3 is 10 amino acids. Trimming pared 0 bases from V and 4 bases from J, leaving 0 bases between. CDR3 loop: CSVEEETQYF. The DNA of the CDR3 is TGCAGCGTTGAAGAAGAGACCCAGTACTTC.

V is TRBV6-1 and J is TRBJ1-2; 8 nucleotides align to TRBD1. This CDR3 has 14 amino acids. Germline-derived CDR1 and CDR2 are MNHNS and SASEGT. Losses at the gene ends were 3 bases for V and 3 bases for J; bases not matched to a gene: 3. The CDR3 region is CASSDRQGYYGYTF. CDR3 in DNA: TGTGCCAGCAGTGACCGACAGGGGTACTATGGCTACACCTTC.

In DNA form, the CDR3 reads TGTGCCAGCAGCTTGGGCTATCCGGATCAGCCCCAGCATTTT. Its translation is CASSLGYPDQPQHF. The chain joins TRBV7-9 to TRBJ1-5; no definite D call. Germline V lookup: CDR1 SEHNR, CDR2 FQNEAQ (reference sequence). The length of the CDR3 is 14 residues. V shed 3 bases and J shed 5 bases, with 11 bases lying between them. The whole variable domain, filled in from reference TRBV7-9 and TRBJ1-5, reads DTGVSQNPRHKITKRGQNVTFRCDPISEHNRLYWYRQTLGQGPEFLTYFQNEAQLEKSRLLSDRFSAERPKGSFSTLEIQRTEQGDSAMYLCASSLGYPDQPQHFGDGTRLSIL.

This clone occurred once. The genes are TRBV6-1 and TRBJ2-7, with TRBD2 matching over 7 bases. Germline trimming cut 6 bases from V and 0 bases from J; bases unmatched to any gene: 8. The CDR3 extends over 15 amino acids. Looked up from germline, CDR1 is MNHNS and CDR2 is SASEGT. This CDR3 reads CASSVTSVSSYEQYF. The DNA of the CDR3 is TGTGCCAGCAGCGTAACTAGCGTCAGCTCCTACGAGCAGTACTTC.

This chain uses TRBV5-1 with TRBJ2-1; perhaps TRBD2 as D (5 bases). The length of the CDR3 is 13 residues. Germline lookup yields CDR1 SGHRS and CDR2 YFSETQ. The germline V and J ends were trimmed by 4 bases and 8 bases, with 13 bases remaining between them. Here the CDR3 DNA reads TGCGCCAGCAGCCCGTCTAGCAGCTATGAGCAGTTCTTC. The encoded protein is CASSPSSSYEQFF.

The chain uses TRBV7-9 and TRBJ2-1; no firm D call. The V gene's germline CDR1 is SEHNR and CDR2 FQNEAQ (reference sequence). The CDR3 has 13 residues. The V end lost 4 bases, the J end lost 6 bases, and 10 bases lay between the germline ends. The DNA for the CDR3 is TGTGCCAGCAGCTCCCGTCTGGGCAATGAGCAGTTCTTC. It encodes CASSSRLGNEQFF.

The chain joins TRBV5-1 to TRBJ2-6; 7 positions agree with TRBD1. Germline CDR1 reads SGHRS; CDR2 reads YFSETQ. This CDR3 is 17 amino acids long. V trimming: 4 bases; J trimming: 0 bases; junction bases outside the gene matches: 7. The CDR3 DNA is TGCGCCAGCAGCGCGACAGGGTCTCTCTCTGGGGCCAACGTCCTGACTTTC. Translated, it gives CASSATGSLSGANVLTF.

This clone was recorded only once. The chain uses TRBV29-1 and TRBJ2-1; D not certain. Germline V lookup: CDR1 SQVTM, CDR2 ANQGSEA. The CDR3 runs 13 residues. V lost 3 bases and J lost 8, with 14 bases in between. As DNA, the CDR3 is TGCAGCGTTGATGGGCTAGTAATATATGAGCAGTTCTTC. This translates into CSVDGLVIYEQFF.

Details on this clone: Other nucleotide sequences in the sample specify the same CDR3. V is TRBV6-6 and J is TRBJ1-2; D remains ambiguous. The CDR3 is 12 residues long. Germline lookup yields CDR1 MNHNY and CDR2 SVGAGI (reference sequence). Trimming pared 6 bases from V and 4 bases from J, leaving 9 bases between. CDR3 region: CASSPTGYGYTF. For the CDR3, the DNA is TGTGCCAGCAGCCCTACCGGCTATGGCTACACCTTC.

J is TRBJ1-5 and V is TRBV28, with D possibly TRBD1 on 5 matching bases. Germline V gives CDR1 MDHEN, CDR2 SYDVKM. V lost 1 base to trimming and J lost 2 bases, with 9 bases between them. The CDR3 consists of 15 residues. The chain's CDR3 is CASSLSQGGNQPQHF. CDR3 in DNA: TGTGCCAGCAGTTTATCGCAGGGTGGCAATCAGCCCCAGCATTTT.

The chain combines TRBV5-5 with TRBJ2-7, with 9 bases fitting TRBD1. The CDR3 consists of 14 residues. Looked up from germline, CDR1 is SGHKS and CDR2 is YYEKEE (reference sequence). Trimming removed 1 base from V and 7 bases from J; junction bases left unmatched: 6. CDR3 DNA: TGTGCCAGCAGCTTGCGGGACAGGGAATGGGAGCAGTACTTC. Its translation: CASSLRDREWEQYF.

CDR3 amino acids: CASSYKQEATTYEQYF. The DNA for the CDR3 is TGTGCCAGCAGTTATAAACAGGAGGCTACAACCTACGAGCAGTACTTC. This rearrangement joins TRBV28 to TRBJ2-7; D tentatively reads TRBD1 or TRBD2 (5 bases each). This CDR3 is built from 16 residues. Looked up from germline, CDR1 is MDHEN and CDR2 is SYDVKM. V lost 4 bases, J lost 2 bases, and 18 bases lay in between.